This T cell receptor beta chain emerged from a study of shared clonotypes between healthy human individuals. Overall study findings and caveats: The study drew on few donors, limiting represented genetic and exposure-history diversity.

Regarding this clone: Its target is not known.

Every donor was a Caucasian adult from Nashville, Tennessee. Splitting the CD4+ cells yielded a CD45RA+ naive subset and a CD45RA-negative memory subset. V was cut by 1 base and J by 3 bases, with 10 bases left in between. From germline, CDR1 is SGHRS and CDR2 YFSETQ. CDR3 length equals 15 residues. Using immunoSEQ multiplex PCR, the repertoire was profiled, and TCRdb retains in-frame clones only, with some absent. The data hold around 1.1 million clones, with about 80% observed a single time. Material for sequencing was memory CD4+ T cells from PBMCs. Described subset: CD45RA-negative fraction. The sequence was collected from a man between 18 and 29 years old in good health. Some clones in this sample may be carry-over from other donors' samples. The chain couples TRBV5-1 to TRBJ2-2; a possible D gene is TRBD2 (5 bases). CDR3: CASSLIPADTGELFF. For the CDR3, the DNA is TGCGCCAGCAGCTTGATTCCAGCGGACACCGGGGAGCTGTTTTTT.